The following is a T cell receptor beta chain sequence with its context. Its antigen is as yet unknown. The CDR3 totals 17 residues. J gave up 4 bases and V 1 base, and 11 bases lay outside the gene matches. Germline V gene data show CDR1 as SGHTA and CDR2 as FQGNSA. This record comes from a study of cytomegalovirus exposure and HLA in healthy donors. TCRdb keeps only in-frame clones here, not all; method: immunoSEQ multiplex PCR. The repertoire includes roughly 75,000 clones, approximately 93% of them detected once, and 2.5% to 4% sits in the top ten. Study-wide points: In vitro assays verified that a few CMV-associated chains recognized CMV antigens specifically.

Sequencing was performed on PBMCs. The chain uses TRBV7-2 and TRBJ1-1, with TRBD1 identical over 8 bases. The receptor was isolated from a woman aged 18-29 years in good health and CMV-seropositive. The DNA for the CDR3 is TGTGCCAGCAGCTTAGTACAGGGGGTCGGTTATGGCACTGAAGCTTTCTTT. It codes for CASSLVQGVGYGTEAFF.